These 4 T cell receptor beta chains came from one sample sequenced in a study of HIV-infected patients and healthy controls. TCRdb processed the 5' RACE reads anew with MiXCR; each CDR3 protein has one entry. Among under 20,000 distinct CDR3 sequences listed, 16% were seen once. The sample consisted of CD8+ T cells from blood. The receptors come from a human donor in good health.

This clonotype was observed at least ten times. The CDR3, as DNA: TGTGCCAGCAGCCCCGGTGGGGGGAGCAATGAGCAGTTCTTC. Translating gives CASSPGGGSNEQFF. The rearrangement links TRBV7-8 to TRBJ2-1, with TRBD2 as a possible D gene (6 bases). Germline CDR1 SGHVS, CDR2 FQNEAQ. The CDR3 contains 14 residues. V lost 5 bases and J 6 bases, leaving 14 bases between the germline ends.

Only a few counts were recorded for this clonotype. The chain joins TRBV27 to TRBJ1-1, with D perhaps matching TRBD1 (6 bases). This CDR3 region has 17 residues. Trimming left V 1 base short and J 4 bases short, with 19 bases between. Germline CDR1 reads MNHEY; CDR2 reads SMNVEV (reference sequence). The CDR3 sequence is CASSLLGQYSRGTEAFF. CDR3 DNA: TGTGCCAGCAGTTTATTGGGACAATACTCCCGTGGCACTGAAGCTTTCTTT.

This clonotype was seen repeatedly, ten times or more. J is TRBJ2-7 and V is TRBV9; perhaps D is TRBD1 or TRBD2 (6 bases each). The CDR3 length is 13 residues. Deletions cut 8 bases from V and 5 bases from J, with 17 bases between. Germline CDR1 is SGDLS and CDR2 is YYNGEE. CDR3 in amino acids: CASGGGSENEQYF. Written as DNA, the CDR3 is TGTGCCAGTGGAGGGGGGAGCGAGAACGAGCAGTACTTC.

The J gene is TRBJ2-1, the V gene TRBV30, with TRBD2 matching over 16 bases. V lost 3 bases, J lost 9 bases, and 11 bases stayed unmatched. Germline V gene sequence: CDR1 GTSNPN, CDR2 SVGIG (reference sequence). This CDR3 is 17 amino acids long. CDR3 sequence reads: CAWSQGLAGGPGCEQFF. The CDR3 DNA reads as TGTGCCTGGAGCCAGGGACTAGCGGGAGGGCCGGGGTGTGAGCAGTTCTTC.